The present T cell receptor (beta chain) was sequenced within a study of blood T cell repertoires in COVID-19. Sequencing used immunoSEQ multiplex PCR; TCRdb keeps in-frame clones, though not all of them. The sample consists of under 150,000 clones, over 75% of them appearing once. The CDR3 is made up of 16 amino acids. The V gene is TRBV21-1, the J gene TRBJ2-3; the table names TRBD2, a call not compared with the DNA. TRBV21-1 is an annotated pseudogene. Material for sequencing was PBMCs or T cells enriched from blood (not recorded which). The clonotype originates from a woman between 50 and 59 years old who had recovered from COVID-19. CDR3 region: CASSKGKRPRTDTQYF. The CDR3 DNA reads TGTGCCAGCAGCAAAGGGAAGCGGCCGCGAACAGATACGCAGTATTTT.